This T cell receptor beta chain is from a study of beta chain features in type 1 diabetes. Across the whole study: The patient and healthy donor groups were comparable for age, gender and cell yields. There were 107,917,701 sorted cells examined across all samples.

What was sequenced were expressed TCRB transcripts, since all of the isolated RNA had been reverse transcribed. The assay was immunoSEQ multiplex PCR, and TCRdb's table has in-frame clones only and misses some. The profile shows under 850,000 clones, under 15% of them singletons. Every single donor gave one heparinised blood draw, and these averaged about 120 mL. This clone has more than one count but fewer than ten. The antigen is unknown. CDR3 size: 16 residues. V lost 3 bases and J 0 bases, leaving 12 bases between the germline ends. The V gene's germline CDR1 is SGHTA and CDR2 FQGNSA. Findings and caveats of the study: There was a moderate but significant shortening of TCRB CDR3s in all four CD4+ subsets of Type 1 diabetes patients.

The source is a man between 18 and 29 years old with type 1 diabetes. Sequencing used naive CD4+ T cells from blood. This sequence joins TRBV7-2 and TRBJ2-4, with D possibly matching TRBD1 (5 bases). The CDR3, as DNA: TGTGCCAGCAGCTTTGGAAGGACAATAGCCAAAAACATTCAGTACTTC. This encodes CASSFGRTIAKNIQYF.